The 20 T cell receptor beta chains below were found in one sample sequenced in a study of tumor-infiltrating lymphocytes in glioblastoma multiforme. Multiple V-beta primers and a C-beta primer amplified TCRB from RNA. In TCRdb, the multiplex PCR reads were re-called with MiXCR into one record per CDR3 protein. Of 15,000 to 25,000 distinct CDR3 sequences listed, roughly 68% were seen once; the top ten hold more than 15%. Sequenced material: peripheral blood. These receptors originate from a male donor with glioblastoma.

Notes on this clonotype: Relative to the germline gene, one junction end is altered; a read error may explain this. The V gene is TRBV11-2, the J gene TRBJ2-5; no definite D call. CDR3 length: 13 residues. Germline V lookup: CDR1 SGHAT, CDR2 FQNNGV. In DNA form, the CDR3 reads TGTGCCAGCAACTTAGATATCCAAGAGACACAGCACTTC. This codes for CASNLDIQETQHF.

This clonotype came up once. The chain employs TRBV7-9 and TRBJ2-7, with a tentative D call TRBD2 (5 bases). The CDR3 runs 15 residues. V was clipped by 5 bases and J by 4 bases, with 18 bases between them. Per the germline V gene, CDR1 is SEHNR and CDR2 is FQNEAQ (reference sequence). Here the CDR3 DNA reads TGTGCCAGCAGCCCTAGACGGAGTCGAGGGTACGAGCAGTACTTC. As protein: CASSPRRSRGYEQYF.

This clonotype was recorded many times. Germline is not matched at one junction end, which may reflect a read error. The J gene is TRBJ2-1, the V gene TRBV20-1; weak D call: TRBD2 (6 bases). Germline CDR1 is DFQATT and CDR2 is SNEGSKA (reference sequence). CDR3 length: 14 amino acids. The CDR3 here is CSAPTRDSENEQLF. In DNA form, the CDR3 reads TGCAGTGCCCCAACCCGGGACTCAGAAAATGAGCAGCTCTTC.

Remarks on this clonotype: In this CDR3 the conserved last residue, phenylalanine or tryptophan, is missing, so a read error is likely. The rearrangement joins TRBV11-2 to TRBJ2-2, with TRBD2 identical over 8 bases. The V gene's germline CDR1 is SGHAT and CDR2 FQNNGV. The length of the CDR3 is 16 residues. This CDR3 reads CVSSITSGTSTGELFL. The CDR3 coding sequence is TGTGTCAGCAGCATCACTAGCGGAACGAGCACCGGGGAGCTGTTTCTT.

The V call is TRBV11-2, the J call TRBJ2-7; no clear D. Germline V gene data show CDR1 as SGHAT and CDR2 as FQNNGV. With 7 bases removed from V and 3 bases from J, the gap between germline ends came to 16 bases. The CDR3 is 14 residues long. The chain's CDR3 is CASIPHGKNYEQYF. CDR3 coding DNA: TGTGCCAGCATCCCACATGGGAAGAACTACGAGCAGTACTTC.

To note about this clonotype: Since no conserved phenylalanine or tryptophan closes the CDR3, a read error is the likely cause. The CDR3 DNA is TGCGGTGCTAGTCGCCCCGGACTAGCGGGAGGGCTGAGTAGCACAGATACGCAGTATTAT. It specifies CGASRPGLAGGLSSTDTQYY. V usage is TRBV20-1 and J usage is TRBJ2-3, with 15 bases aligning to TRBD2. The CDR3 spans 20 residues. Germline CDR1 and CDR2: DFQATT and SNEGSKA (reference sequence).

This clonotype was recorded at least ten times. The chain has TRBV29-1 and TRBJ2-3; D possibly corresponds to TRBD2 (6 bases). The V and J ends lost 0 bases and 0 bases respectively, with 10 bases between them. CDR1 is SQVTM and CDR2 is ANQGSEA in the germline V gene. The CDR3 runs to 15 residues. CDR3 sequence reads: CSVEDGTSSTDTQYF. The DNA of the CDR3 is TGCAGCGTTGAAGATGGGACTTCTAGCACAGATACGCAGTATTTT.

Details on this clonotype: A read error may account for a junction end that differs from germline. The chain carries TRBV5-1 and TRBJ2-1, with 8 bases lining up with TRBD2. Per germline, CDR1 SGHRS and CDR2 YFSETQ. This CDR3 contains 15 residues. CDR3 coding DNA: TGCGCCAGCAGCACCAGCGGGGGCTCCCACAATGACCAGTTCTTC. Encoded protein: CASSTSGGSHNDQFF.

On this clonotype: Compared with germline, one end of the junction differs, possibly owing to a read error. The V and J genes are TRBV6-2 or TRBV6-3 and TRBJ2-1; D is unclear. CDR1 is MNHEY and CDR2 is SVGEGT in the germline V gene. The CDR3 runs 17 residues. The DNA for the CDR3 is TGTGCCAACAGTTATCCCCTATTAGCACGTCCATACAATGAGCAGTTCTTC. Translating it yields CANSYPLLARPYNEQFF.

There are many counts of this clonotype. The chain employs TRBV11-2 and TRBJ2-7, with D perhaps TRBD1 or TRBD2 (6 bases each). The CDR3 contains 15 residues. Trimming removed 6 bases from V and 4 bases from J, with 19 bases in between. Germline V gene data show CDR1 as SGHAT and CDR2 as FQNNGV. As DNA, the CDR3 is TGTGCCAGCAGTTCCCCAGGAGGGGGAACGTACGAGCAGTACTTC. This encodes CASSSPGGGTYEQYF.

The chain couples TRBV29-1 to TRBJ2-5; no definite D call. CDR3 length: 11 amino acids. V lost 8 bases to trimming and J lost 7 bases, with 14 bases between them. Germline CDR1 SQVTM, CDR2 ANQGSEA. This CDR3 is CSPTVRGTQYF. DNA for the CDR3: TGCAGCCCCACCGTCCGAGGGACCCAGTACTTC.

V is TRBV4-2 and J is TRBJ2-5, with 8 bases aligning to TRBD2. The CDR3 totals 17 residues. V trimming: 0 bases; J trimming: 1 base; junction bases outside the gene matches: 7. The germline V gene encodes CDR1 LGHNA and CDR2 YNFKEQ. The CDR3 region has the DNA TGTGCCAGCAGCCAAGAGGATACAGCGGGGGCCCAAGAGACCCAGTACTTC. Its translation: CASSQEDTAGAQETQYF.

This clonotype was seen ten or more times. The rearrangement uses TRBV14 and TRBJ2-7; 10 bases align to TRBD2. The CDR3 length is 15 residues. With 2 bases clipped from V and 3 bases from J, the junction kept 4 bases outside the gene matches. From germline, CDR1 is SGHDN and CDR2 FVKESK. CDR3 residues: CASSQRTSGVYEQYF. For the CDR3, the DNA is TGTGCCAGCAGCCAAAGGACTAGCGGCGTCTACGAGCAGTACTTC.

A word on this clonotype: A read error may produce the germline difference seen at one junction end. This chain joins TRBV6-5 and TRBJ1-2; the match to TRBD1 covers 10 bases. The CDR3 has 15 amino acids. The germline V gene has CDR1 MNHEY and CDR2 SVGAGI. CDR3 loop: CASGYFGGQGYGYTF. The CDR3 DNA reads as TGTGCCAGCGGTTATTTTGGGGGACAGGGGTATGGCTACACCTTT.

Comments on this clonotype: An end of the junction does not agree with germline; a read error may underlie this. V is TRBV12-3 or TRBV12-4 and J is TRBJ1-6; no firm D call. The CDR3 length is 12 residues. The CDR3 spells CASSSEVSPLHF. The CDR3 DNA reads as TGCGCCAGCAGCTCAGAAGTTTCACCCCTCCACTTT.

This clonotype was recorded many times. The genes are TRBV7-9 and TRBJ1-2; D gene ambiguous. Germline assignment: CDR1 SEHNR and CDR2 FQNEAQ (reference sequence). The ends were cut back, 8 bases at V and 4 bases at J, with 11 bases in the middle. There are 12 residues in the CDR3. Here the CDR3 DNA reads TGTGCCAGCGGTGGTACTGCCTATGGCTACACCTTC. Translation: CASGGTAYGYTF.

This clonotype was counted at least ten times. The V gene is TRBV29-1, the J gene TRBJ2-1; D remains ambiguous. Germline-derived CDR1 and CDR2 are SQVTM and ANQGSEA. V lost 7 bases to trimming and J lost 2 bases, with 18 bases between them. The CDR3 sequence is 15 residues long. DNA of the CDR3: TGCAGCGAATTAACTCTCTCAGCCACCTACAATGAGCAGTTCTTC. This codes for CSELTLSATYNEQFF.

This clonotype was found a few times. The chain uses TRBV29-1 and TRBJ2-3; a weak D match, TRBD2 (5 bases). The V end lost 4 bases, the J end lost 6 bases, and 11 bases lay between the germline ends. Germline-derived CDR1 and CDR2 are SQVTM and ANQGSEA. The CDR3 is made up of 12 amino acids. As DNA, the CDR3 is TGCAGCGTTGCCCTAGCAATGGATACGCAGTATTTT. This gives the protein CSVALAMDTQYF.

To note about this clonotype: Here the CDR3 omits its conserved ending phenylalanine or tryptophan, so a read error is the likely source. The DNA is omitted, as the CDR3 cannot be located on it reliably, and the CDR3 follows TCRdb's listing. The chain's CDR3 is CSVTGQGNPYEQYS. The V call is TRBV29-1, the J call TRBJ2-7; the listed D gene, TRBD1, was not tested against the DNA. Germline values: CDR1 SQVTM, CDR2 ANQGSEA. The CDR3 is made up of 14 amino acids, end residues included.

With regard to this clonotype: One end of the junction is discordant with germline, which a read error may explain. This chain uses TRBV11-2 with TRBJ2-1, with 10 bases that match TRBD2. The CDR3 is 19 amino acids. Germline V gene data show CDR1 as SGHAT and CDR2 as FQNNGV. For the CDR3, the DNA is TGCGCCAGCAGCTCCTCCCCCAGATCAACACTAGCGGGGCACAATATGCAGTTCTTC. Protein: CASSSSPRSTLAGHNMQFF.